This T cell receptor beta chain was obtained from a study of blood T cell repertoires in COVID-19. The overall study: Sites across the United States, Italy and Spain contributed samples from acute and convalescent COVID-19. T cells, B-cell-depleted T cells, or PBMCs provided the cDNA or gDNA that served as material.

Germline-derived CDR1 and CDR2 are GTSNPN and SVGIG (reference sequence). Between the trimmed V and J ends, which lost 4 bases and 5 bases, there was a span of 15 bases. The CDR3 has 14 residues. In the source study's methods: Amplification with reference gene primers provided the estimates of nucleated cell counts. TCRdb's copy holds only in-frame clones and misses some; the assay was immunoSEQ multiplex PCR. V and J calls and clone size follow that table, whereas D and trimming were derived from the DNA. Counted here are 150,000 to 200,000 clones, 70% to 90% occurring once; the ten biggest clones make up approximately 10%. Followed longitudinally, the Seattle patients had been enrolled during active infection.

The clonotype was recovered from an older woman with COVID-19, enrolled during active disease. The V gene is TRBV30, the J gene TRBJ2-1; possibly TRBD2 for D (6 bases). Source material: peripheral blood. CDR3 residues: CAWTHSGSDNEQFF. In DNA form, the CDR3 reads TGTGCCTGGACCCACAGCGGGTCTGACAATGAGCAGTTCTTC.